The clone carrying this T cell receptor (beta chain) was seen a single time. This entry is derived from a study of Ad26.COV2.S vaccination and SARS-CoV-2 variants. CDR1 and CDR2 (germline): SGHVS, FNYEAQ. The CDR3 is 15 residues long. Trimming cost V 5 bases and J 0 bases, with 10 bases left between them. Method: immunoSEQ multiplex PCR; TCRdb's copy keeps in-frame clones and lacks some. This sample has 300,000 to 400,000 clones, with roughly 94% found just once. This sample comprised peripheral blood, obtained after recovery from COVID-19. The clonotype comes from a human donor who had recovered from COVID-19. The chain joins TRBV7-6 to TRBJ1-4; D is perhaps TRBD1 (6 bases). This chain's CDR3 is CASSPKGATNEKLFF. The CDR3 coding sequence is TGTGCCAGCAGCCCCAAGGGGGCAACTAATGAAAAACTGTTTTTT.